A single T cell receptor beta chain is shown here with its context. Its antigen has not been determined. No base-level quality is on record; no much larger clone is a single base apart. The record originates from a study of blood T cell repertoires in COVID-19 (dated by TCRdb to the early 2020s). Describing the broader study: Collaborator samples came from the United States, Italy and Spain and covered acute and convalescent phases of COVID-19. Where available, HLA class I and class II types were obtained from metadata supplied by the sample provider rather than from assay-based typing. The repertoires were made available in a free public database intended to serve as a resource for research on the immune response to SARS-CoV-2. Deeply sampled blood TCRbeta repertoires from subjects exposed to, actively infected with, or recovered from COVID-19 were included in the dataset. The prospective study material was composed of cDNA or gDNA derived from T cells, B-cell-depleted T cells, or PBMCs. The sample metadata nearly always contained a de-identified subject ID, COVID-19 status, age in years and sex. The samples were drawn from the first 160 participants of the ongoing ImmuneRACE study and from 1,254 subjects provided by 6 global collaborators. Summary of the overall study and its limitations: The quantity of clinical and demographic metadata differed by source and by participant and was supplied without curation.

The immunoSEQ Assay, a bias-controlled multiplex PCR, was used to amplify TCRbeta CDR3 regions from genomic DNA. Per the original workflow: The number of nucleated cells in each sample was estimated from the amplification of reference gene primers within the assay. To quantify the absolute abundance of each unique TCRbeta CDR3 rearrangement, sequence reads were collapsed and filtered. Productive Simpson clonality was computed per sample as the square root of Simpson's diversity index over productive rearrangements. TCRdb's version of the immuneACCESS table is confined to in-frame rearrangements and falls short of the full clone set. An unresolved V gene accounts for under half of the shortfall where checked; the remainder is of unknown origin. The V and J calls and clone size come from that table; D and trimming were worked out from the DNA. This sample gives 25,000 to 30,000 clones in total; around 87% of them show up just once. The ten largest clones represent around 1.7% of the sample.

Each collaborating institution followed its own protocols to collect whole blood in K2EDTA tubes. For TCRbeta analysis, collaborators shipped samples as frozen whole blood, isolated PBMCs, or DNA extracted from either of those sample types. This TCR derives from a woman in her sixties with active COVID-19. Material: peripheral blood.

CDR3 reads: CASSRTLDSSYGYTF. The bases are TGTGCCAGTAGTAGAACTCTCGACAGCAGCTATGGCTACACCTTC. The rearranged chain carries TRBV19 and TRBJ1-2; TRBD1 is possibly the D segment (5 matching bases). From the cysteine through the phenylalanine, the CDR3 covers 15 amino acids. Only the CDR3 DNA is retained, 45 bases long and in frame from the first base. V was cut back by 4 bases and J by 4 bases, leaving a gap of 16 bases between them. The germline V gene (reference sequence) supplies CDR1 LNHDA and CDR2 SQIVND.